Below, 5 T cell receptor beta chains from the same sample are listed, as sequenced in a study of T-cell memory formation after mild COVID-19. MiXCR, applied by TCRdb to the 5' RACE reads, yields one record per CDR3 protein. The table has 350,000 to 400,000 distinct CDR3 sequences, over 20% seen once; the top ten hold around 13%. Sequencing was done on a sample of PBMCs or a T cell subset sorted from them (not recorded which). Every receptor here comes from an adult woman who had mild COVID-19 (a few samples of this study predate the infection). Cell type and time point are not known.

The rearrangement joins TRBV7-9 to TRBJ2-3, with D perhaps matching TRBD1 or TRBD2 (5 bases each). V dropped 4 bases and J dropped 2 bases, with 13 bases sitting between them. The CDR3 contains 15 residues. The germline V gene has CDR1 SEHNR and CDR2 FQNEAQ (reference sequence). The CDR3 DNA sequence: TGTGCCAGCAGCTCCCGGGACGAGCCCACAGATACGCAGTATTTT. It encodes CASSSRDEPTDTQYF.

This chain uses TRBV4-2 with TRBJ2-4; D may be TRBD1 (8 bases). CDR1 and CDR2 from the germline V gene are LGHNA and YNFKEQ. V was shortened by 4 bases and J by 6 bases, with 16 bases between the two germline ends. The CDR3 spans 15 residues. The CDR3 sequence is CASSRKDREGNIQYF. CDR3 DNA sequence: TGTGCCAGCAGCCGAAAGGACAGGGAGGGAAACATTCAGTACTTC.

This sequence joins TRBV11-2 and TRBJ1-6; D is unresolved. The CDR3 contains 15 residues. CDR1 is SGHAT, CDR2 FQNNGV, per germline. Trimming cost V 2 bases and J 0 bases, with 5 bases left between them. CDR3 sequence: CASSLMSSYNSPLHF. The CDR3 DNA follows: TGTGCCAGCAGCTTAATGAGCTCCTATAATTCACCCCTCCACTTT.

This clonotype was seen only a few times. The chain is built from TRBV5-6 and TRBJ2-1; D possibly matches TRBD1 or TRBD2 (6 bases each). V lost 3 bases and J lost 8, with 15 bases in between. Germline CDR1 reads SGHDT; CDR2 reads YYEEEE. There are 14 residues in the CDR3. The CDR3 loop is CASSWGTPGDEQFF. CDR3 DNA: TGTGCCAGCAGCTGGGGGACACCGGGGGATGAGCAGTTCTTC.

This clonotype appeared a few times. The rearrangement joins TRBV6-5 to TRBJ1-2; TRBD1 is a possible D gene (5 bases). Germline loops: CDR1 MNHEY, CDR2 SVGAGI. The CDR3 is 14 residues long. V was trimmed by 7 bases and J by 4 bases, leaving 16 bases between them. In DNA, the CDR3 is TGTGCCAGCACCAACTTCGGGGCAGCCTATGGCTACACCTTC. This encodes CASTNFGAAYGYTF.